A single sample gave rise to the 6 T cell receptor beta chains below, sequenced in a study of blood T cell repertoires in COVID-19. TCRdb's copy holds only in-frame clones and misses some; the assay was immunoSEQ multiplex PCR. The data show about 320,000 clones, about nine tenths seen once. The material sequenced was PBMCs or T cells enriched from blood (not recorded which). These receptors were collected from a man between 60 and 75 years old who had recovered from COVID-19.

The chain has TRBV4-2 and TRBJ2-3, with no clear D. CDR1 and CDR2 (germline): LGHNA, YNFKEQ. With 9 bases removed from V and 1 base from J, the gap between germline ends came to 5 bases. CDR3 length: 11 amino acids. The CDR3 DNA reads TGTGCCAGGGCACGCACAGATACGCAGTATTTT. It translates to CARARTDTQYF.

There are a few counts of this clone. The V gene is TRBV5-1, the J gene TRBJ2-2; TRBD1 aligns across 9 bases. Trimming at V came to 3 bases and at J to 3 bases, leaving 9 bases not matched to a gene. In germline, CDR1 is SGHRS, CDR2 YFSETQ. CDR3 length: 17 amino acids. In DNA form, the CDR3 reads TGCGCCAGCAGCTGGTGGACAGGGGAGAAGGACACCGGGGAGCTGTTTTTT. It is translated as CASSWWTGEKDTGELFF. Variable domain in full (rest from reference TRBV5-1 and TRBJ2-2): KAGVTQTPRYLIKTRGQQVTLSCSPISGHRSVSWYQQTPGQGLQFLFEYFSETQRNKGNFPGRFSGRQFSNSRSEMNVSTLELGDSALYLCASSWWTGEKDTGELFFGEGSRLTVL.

The chain employs TRBV25-1 and TRBJ2-7, with TRBD2 as a possible D gene (6 bases). With 4 bases removed from V and 4 bases from J, the gap between germline ends came to 20 bases. Germline V gene lookup returns CDR1 MGHDK and CDR2 SYGVNS. This CDR3 spans 16 amino acids. CDR3 sequence (DNA): TGTGCCAGCAGTGCGTTCGTGCGGGATAGGGTGTACGAGCAGTACTTC. Encoded protein: CASSAFVRDRVYEQYF.

This clone has just one count. The chain couples TRBV18 to TRBJ2-1, with D tentatively TRBD2 (6 bases). V shed 2 bases and J shed 0 bases, with 11 bases lying between them. There are 16 residues in the CDR3. Germline CDR1 KGHSH, CDR2 LQKENI. The CDR3 DNA follows: TGTGCCAGCTCACCAAATACCGGGAGCTCCTACAATGAGCAGTTCTTC. It encodes CASSPNTGSSYNEQFF.

The chain combines TRBV28 with TRBJ1-5; 9 positions agree with TRBD1. The CDR3 has 14 amino acids. The germline V gene encodes CDR1 MDHEN and CDR2 SYDVKM. After removal of 6 bases from V and 1 base from J, the junction contained 1 base not matched to a gene. CDR3 coding DNA: TGTGCCAGCAGGACAGGGGGGAGCAATCAGCCCCAGCATTTT. Its protein is CASRTGGSNQPQHF.

In DNA, the CDR3 is TGCGCCAGCAGCAGACAGGGATCTGGAAACACCATATATTTT. Translating it yields CASSRQGSGNTIYF. The V and J genes are TRBV5-1 and TRBJ1-3; TRBD1 agrees at 7 bases. CDR3 length: 14 residues. V shed 4 bases, J shed 1 base, and the junction held 2 bases outside the gene matches. Germline V CDR1 and CDR2: SGHRS, YFSETQ.